This entry is about one TCR beta chain. This clone was observed a handful of times. Its cognate antigen has yet to be identified. Base quality data are lacking; no much larger clone is found one base away. This sample is drawn from a study of beta chain features in type 1 diabetes (dated by TCRdb to the late 2010s). About the study as a whole: Mean age, gender distribution, total cell number and subset yield were not different between patients and healthy donors. A total of under 140,000,000 sorted cells were examined across all samples, and the number of cells per subset was strongly correlated with RNA yield. In the study, recently diagnosed type 1 diabetes patients and matched healthy donors were compared on the TCRB repertoires of their sorted circulating CD4+ T cell subsets. Naive and central memory subsets were obtained from all 30 or so donors, but regulatory and stem cell-like memory subsets were isolated from only 8 patients and about eight healthy donors.

On the study overall, not on this receptor specifically: In all four CD4+ subsets, TCRB CDR3 length was moderately but significantly shorter in type 1 diabetes patients. Sequencing cDNA rather than genomic DNA could over-represent highly expressing activated cells, although activation and CD3 levels did not differ between groups. Shorter templates might have been favored by PCR, but patient and control samples were amplified and corrected together, so both groups would have been affected equally by any skew. Because the HLA sub-analyses included only small numbers of individuals, any influence of HLA type on TCRB rearrangement was left unresolved. Naive, central memory and regulatory TCRB repertoires appeared to be more alike among patients than among healthy donors. Patients with type 1 diabetes made fewer insertions and deleted more nucleotides at VDJ recombination sites, implying thymic rearrangement abnormalities.

The entire amount of isolated RNA was reverse transcribed using the High Capacity cDNA Reverse Transcription Kit, so the sequenced TCRB transcripts were expressed ones. Deep immunoSEQ sequencing was applied to naive, central memory and regulatory T cell samples, giving an average of approximately 3.8 million total reads per sample. After sorted cells were lysed in RLT buffer, RNA was extracted with DNase-treated RNeasy Micro or Mini kits, with the choice depending on cell number. To prevent cross-contamination, every cell subset was processed on its own, while patient and healthy donor samples were processed together. Using the immunoSEQ multiplex PCR, TCRB sequences were amplified from cDNA into 87-bp fragments spanning the CDR3 region. Sequencing of the amplicons was performed on the Illumina HiSeq platform. Concerning the study's data processing: Synthetic template baselines were used to correct PCR bias computationally, reads within Hamming distance 2 were collapsed together, and singletons that could not be merged were discarded. Reads were aligned against IMGT to assign V, D and J genes, CDR3 length and insertions or deletions at six rearrangement sites. Within each subset, clonotype counts were normalized to sorted cell number, and only after that were true diversity and Gini coefficients computed with the tcR R package. The overlap coefficient, calculated on TCRB nucleotide sequences, was used to measure repertoire sharing. The source is immuneACCESS, and TCRdb retained only in-frame sequences with V and J called. Part of the clones is not carried over; for the studies checked, unresolved V genes explain less than half of this, and the remainder is unexplained. D and trimming come from the DNA, and the V and J calls and clone size come from that table. A total of 130,000 to 150,000 clones appear in this sample, less than 8.5% of them only once. Under 1.5% of the sample goes to the ten largest clones.

V sheds 2 bases and J sheds 0 bases, leaving 4 bases between their ends. The germline V gene encodes CDR1 SGHTA and CDR2 FQGNSA. From cysteine to phenylalanine, the CDR3 is 13 amino acids long. Just the 39-base CDR3 DNA is kept, in frame starting at base 1. Each donor gave one peripheral blood draw, approximately 110 mL on average, collected into heparinised tubes. Naive, central memory, regulatory and stem cell-like memory CD4+ T cells were sorted on a BD FACSAria II using a panel including CD45RO, CCR7, CD25, CD127, CD95 and CD27. Every sorted population had a purity above 98%. Right away, PBMCs were isolated by Lymphoprep density gradient centrifugation and were stained directly, with no culture step. Samples were stained and sorted in pairs, with one healthy donor and one patient per experiment, so that batch effects were minimized.

The receptor was isolated from a woman aged 25 to 39 in good health. The chain is made from TRBV7-2 and TRBJ1-1, with the D gene not clear enough to name. The sequenced sample was central memory CD4+ T cells from blood. The nucleotide sequence is TGTGCCAGCAGCTTATCTCTGAACACTGAAGCTTTCTTT. This translates into CASSLSLNTEAFF.